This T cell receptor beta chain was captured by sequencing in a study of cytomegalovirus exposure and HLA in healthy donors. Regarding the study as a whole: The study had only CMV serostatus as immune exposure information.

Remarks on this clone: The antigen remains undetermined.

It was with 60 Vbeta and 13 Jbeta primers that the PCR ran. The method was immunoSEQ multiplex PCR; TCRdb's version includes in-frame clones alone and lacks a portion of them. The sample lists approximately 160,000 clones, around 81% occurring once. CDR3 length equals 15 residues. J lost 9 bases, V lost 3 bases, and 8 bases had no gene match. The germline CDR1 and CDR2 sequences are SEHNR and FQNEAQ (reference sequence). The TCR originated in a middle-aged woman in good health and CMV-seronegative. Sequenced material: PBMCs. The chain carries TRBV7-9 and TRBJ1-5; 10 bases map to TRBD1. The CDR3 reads CASSFGQGGMWPQHF. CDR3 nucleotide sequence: TGTGCCAGCAGCTTCGGACAGGGGGGTATGTGGCCCCAGCATTTT.